The 25 T cell receptor beta chains below come from one sample, sequenced in a study of OX40 agonist ivuxolimab in advanced cancers. TCRdb's copy holds only in-frame clones and misses some; the assay was immunoSEQ multiplex PCR. The table has about 69,000 clones, 80% to 85% seen once. The material sequenced was CD4+ or CD8+ T cells sorted from blood, taken in a trial of the OX40 agonist ivuxolimab. These receptor sequences come from an adult with an advanced solid tumor such as melanoma, head and neck, liver or kidney cancer.

This clone was observed a single time. The chain is built from TRBV4-1 and TRBJ2-1; 10 nucleotides agree with TRBD2. This CDR3 has 18 residues. Germline lookup yields CDR1 MGHRA and CDR2 YSYEKL. V lost 0 bases to trimming and J lost 4 bases; unmatched junction nucleotides: 9. CDR3 in amino acids: CASSQERFTSGAYNEQFF. For the CDR3, the DNA is TGCGCCAGCAGCCAAGAAAGATTTACTAGCGGGGCGTACAATGAGCAGTTCTTC.

This rearrangement joins TRBV5-6 to TRBJ1-6; D may be TRBD1 (5 bases). There are 14 residues in the CDR3. V was pared by 2 bases and J by 7 bases, with 10 bases between. Per germline, CDR1 SGHDT and CDR2 YYEEEE. CDR3 amino acids: CASSFRGPNSPLHF. The CDR3 coding sequence is TGTGCCAGCAGCTTTCGGGGACCCAATTCACCCCTCCACTTT.

V gene TRBV4-1 combines with J gene TRBJ2-7, with unresolved D. Germline V gene sequence: CDR1 MGHRA, CDR2 YSYEKL. The CDR3 extends over 15 amino acids. V was pared by 1 base and J by 7 bases, with 17 bases between. In nucleotides, the CDR3 is TGCGCCAGCAGCCAAGTAGGTTCCCTTCTGGGGGAGCAGTACTTC. Residues: CASSQVGSLLGEQYF.

The CDR3 is CASSPVPGPPYEQYF. In DNA, the CDR3 is TGTGCCAGCAGCCCTGTCCCGGGCCCTCCCTACGAGCAGTACTTC. The rearrangement uses TRBV6-5 and TRBJ2-7; D is undetermined. CDR3 size: 15 residues. Germline CDR1 MNHEY, CDR2 SVGAGI. V was trimmed by 6 bases and J by 2 bases, leaving 17 bases between them.

The chain combines TRBV7-9 with TRBJ2-5; D not resolved. V was shortened by 2 bases and J by 2 bases, with 12 bases between the two germline ends. CDR1 and CDR2 (germline): SEHNR, FQNEAQ (reference sequence). The CDR3 length is 15 residues. The CDR3 here is CASSLNSRLQETQYF. CDR3 sequence (DNA): TGTGCCAGCAGCTTAAATTCTCGGTTACAAGAGACCCAGTACTTC.

The chain joins TRBV9 to TRBJ1-1; D might be TRBD1 (6 bases). This CDR3 region has 15 residues. Trimming removed 3 bases at V and 0 bases at J, with 12 bases between. Germline V gives CDR1 SGDLS, CDR2 YYNGEE. CDR3 sequence (DNA): TGTGCCAGCAGCGCCCAAGGGGGGGTGAACACTGAAGCTTTCTTT. It codes for CASSAQGGVNTEAFF.

This chain joins TRBV18 and TRBJ2-7; TRBD2 might be the D (6 bases). CDR1 is KGHSH and CDR2 is LQKENI in the germline V gene. Trimming took off 0 bases at V and 2 bases at J, with 14 bases between the two ends. CDR3 length: 16 residues. The CDR3 bases are TGTGCCAGCTCACCACCGAGTTTCGGGGGAACCTACGAGCAGTACTTC. Its translation: CASSPPSFGGTYEQYF.

A remark on this clone: The same CDR3 arises from other DNA sequences in this sample as well. V usage is TRBV27 and J usage is TRBJ2-2; 7 nucleotides align to TRBD1. Germline V gene lookup returns CDR1 MNHEY and CDR2 SMNVEV (reference sequence). The CDR3 spans 15 residues. The ends lost 6 bases at V and 0 bases at J; junction bases unmatched: 4. Written as DNA, the CDR3 is TGTGCCAGCAGCCCGGGACAGACGAACACCGGGGAGCTGTTTTTT. Its translation: CASSPGQTNTGELFF.

The gene calls are TRBV6-5 and TRBJ2-7, with D perhaps TRBD1 (6 bases). V lost 5 bases and J 1 base, leaving 9 bases between the germline ends. Germline CDR1 is MNHEY and CDR2 is SVGAGI. The CDR3 totals 13 residues. The CDR3 bases are TGTGCCAGCAGTCGCAGGGGTTCCTACGAGCAGTACTTC. As protein: CASSRRGSYEQYF.

J is TRBJ1-2 and V is TRBV30; 7 bases map to TRBD1. V lost 4 bases and J lost 5; bases outside the gene matches: 10. The CDR3 sequence is 14 residues long. The germline V gene encodes CDR1 GTSNPN and CDR2 SVGIG (reference sequence). DNA for the CDR3: TGTGCCTGGACCACGGACAGGATTCAGTATGGCTACACCTTC. It codes for CAWTTDRIQYGYTF.

V usage is TRBV18 and J usage is TRBJ2-5, with D possibly matching TRBD2 (5 bases). The CDR3 has 14 residues. The V gene's germline CDR1 is KGHSH and CDR2 LQKENI. Trimming cost V 1 base and J 2 bases, with 8 bases left between them. The CDR3 loop reads CASSPRELQETQYF. In DNA form, the CDR3 reads TGTGCCAGCTCACCACGGGAGTTGCAAGAGACCCAGTACTTC. Looking up the rest from reference TRBV18 and TRBJ2-5 gives the full variable domain: NAGVMQNPRHLVRRRGQEARLRCSPMKGHSHVYWYRQLPEEGLKFMVYLQKENIIDESGMPKERFSAEFPKEGPSILRIQQVVRGDSAAYFCASSPRELQETQYFGPGTRLLVL.

The chain is built from TRBV6-1 and TRBJ2-3; 10 bases are a match to TRBD1. Trimming took 5 bases from V and 6 from J; bases not matched to a gene: 8. The CDR3 is 15 residues long. CDR1 and CDR2 from the germline V gene are MNHNS and SASEGT. CDR3 sequence reads: CASSNRDRGSDTQYF. DNA for the CDR3: TGTGCCAGCAGTAACCGGGACAGGGGAAGTGATACGCAGTATTTT.

The rearrangement uses TRBV30 and TRBJ1-1; no firm D call. The V gene's germline CDR1 is GTSNPN and CDR2 SVGIG (reference sequence). The CDR3 is made up of 13 amino acids. The ends were cut back, 2 bases at V and 6 bases at J, with 13 bases in the middle. The CDR3 loop is CAWSRGRVAEAFF. CDR3 nucleotide sequence: TGTGCCTGGAGTAGAGGGAGGGTGGCTGAAGCTTTCTTT.

This sequence joins TRBV11-1 and TRBJ1-4, with D perhaps matching TRBD1 (6 bases). Trimming shortened V by 5 bases and J by 6 bases, and 22 bases separated the two germline ends. The CDR3 spans 17 residues. The germline gives CDR1 SGHAT, CDR2 FQDESV (reference sequence). The CDR3 DNA is TGTGCCAGCAGCCAAACGGGGGCGGGCCGCGGCGATGAAAAACTGTTTTTT. Its translation: CASSQTGAGRGDEKLFF.

This chain joins TRBV19 and TRBJ2-7, with 9 bases lining up with TRBD1. The J segment lost 3 bases and the V segment lost 4 bases, leaving 4 bases of the junction unmatched. The CDR3 has 14 residues. Germline CDR1 reads LNHDA; CDR2 reads SQIVND (reference sequence). CDR3 nucleotides: TGTGCCAGTAGTAGCCGGGACAGGGACTACGAGCAGTACTTC. This translates into CASSSRDRDYEQYF.

This clone has only a few counts. The chain carries TRBV27 and TRBJ2-7; 9 bases align to TRBD1. CDR1 is MNHEY and CDR2 is SMNVEV in the germline V gene (reference sequence). The CDR3 runs 12 residues. J gave up 12 bases and V 5 bases, and 8 bases lay outside the gene matches. DNA for the CDR3: TGTGCCAGCAGTCCCCGCGGGGACAGGGTGTACTTC. Protein: CASSPRGDRVYF.

This clone was recorded once. The chain couples TRBV18 to TRBJ2-7; no clear D gene. CDR3 length: 15 residues. CDR1 is KGHSH and CDR2 is LQKENI in the germline V gene. Trimming removed 1 base at V and 3 bases at J, with 13 bases between. The CDR3 DNA follows: TGTGCCAGCTCACCACGTTCGGCCAAAGGCTACGAGCAGTACTTC. Its translation is CASSPRSAKGYEQYF.

Note on this clone: Compared with germline, one end of the junction differs, possibly owing to a read error. The V gene is TRBV19, the J gene TRBJ1-5; D is perhaps TRBD1 (6 bases). CDR3 length: 15 residues. Germline V CDR1 and CDR2: LNHDA, SQIVND (reference sequence). CDR3 nucleotides: TGTGCCAGTACTATAGGGGACATATTCAATCAGCCCCAGCATTTT. It translates to CASTIGDIFNQPQHF.

The rearrangement links TRBV2 to TRBJ1-2; 11 nucleotides align to TRBD1. The V and J ends lost 5 bases and 3 bases, in that order; junction bases with no gene match: 8. Germline V gives CDR1 SNHLY, CDR2 FYNNEI. The CDR3 consists of 16 residues. The CDR3 DNA reads TGTGCCAGCAGTCAAACCTGGGGACAGGGGGACTATGGCTACACCTTC. It encodes CASSQTWGQGDYGYTF.

This clone was found a few times. The V and J genes are TRBV11-2 and TRBJ1-3; D is perhaps TRBD1 (5 bases). The CDR3 covers 15 residues. Trimming took 1 base from V and 4 from J, leaving 11 bases between them. In germline, CDR1 is SGHAT, CDR2 FQNNGV. The CDR3 loop reads CASSLVQGSGNTIYF. CDR3 coding DNA: TGTGCCAGCAGCTTAGTGCAGGGATCAGGAAACACCATATATTTT.

The chain is built from TRBV7-2 and TRBJ2-7; D may be TRBD1 (5 bases). Germline values: CDR1 SGHTA, CDR2 FQGNSA. This CDR3 is built from 14 residues. V lost 5 bases and J lost 3, with 14 bases in between. The CDR3 reads CASSPQGSNYEQYF. CDR3 DNA sequence: TGTGCCAGCAGCCCCCAGGGATCGAACTACGAGCAGTACTTC.

The chain carries TRBV6-5 and TRBJ1-4; the D is unclear. This CDR3 spans 15 amino acids. Trimming cost V 0 bases and J 7 bases, with 12 bases left between them. The germline V gene encodes CDR1 MNHEY and CDR2 SVGAGI. The CDR3 sequence is CASSYSGVASEKLFF. The CDR3 nucleotides are TGTGCCAGCAGTTACTCCGGGGTGGCAAGTGAAAAACTGTTTTTT.

This sequence joins TRBV10-2 and TRBJ2-1; weak D call: TRBD1 (5 bases). Trimming pared 0 bases from V and 3 bases from J, leaving 15 bases between. Germline V CDR1 and CDR2: WSHSY, SAAADI. The CDR3 is 17 residues long. The CDR3 loop reads CASSESVQGTNYNEQFF. The CDR3 DNA reads TGCGCCAGCAGTGAGTCCGTCCAGGGCACCAACTACAATGAGCAGTTCTTC.

The chain joins TRBV6-5 to TRBJ1-5; no clear D gene. The CDR3 runs 15 residues. Trimming took 8 bases from V and 0 from J, leaving 14 bases between them. Germline V gene lookup returns CDR1 MNHEY and CDR2 SVGAGI. The CDR3 spells CASQPGIDSNQPQHF. CDR3 DNA sequence: TGTGCCAGCCAACCAGGTATCGATAGCAATCAGCCCCAGCATTTT.

This clone is labeled as medium-sized (0.01 to 0.1%). The genes are TRBV18 and TRBJ2-5; D perhaps matches TRBD1 (6 bases). Germline-derived CDR1 and CDR2 are KGHSH and LQKENI. CDR3 length: 15 residues. V gave up 6 bases and J gave up 4 bases, with 18 bases separating them. CDR3 sequence: CASSRPGTLGETQYF. The CDR3 DNA follows: TGTGCCAGCTCGCGACCTGGGACACTGGGAGAGACCCAGTACTTC.